This passage covers 5 T cell receptor beta chains from one sample sequenced in a study of identical twins. TCRdb used MiXCR to reprocess the 5' RACE reads, holding one entry per CDR3 protein. The table lists a few hundred thousand distinct CDR3 sequences, roughly 20% of them singletons, with more than 10% in the top ten. The sequencing sample was made of naive T cells sorted from blood. The receptors stem from a man aged 50 or older in good health.

For the CDR3, the DNA is TGTGCCAGCAGCGTAGGTCTCCGAGCCTACGAGCAGTACTTC. It encodes CASSVGLRAYEQYF. The rearrangement links TRBV9 to TRBJ2-7; D is unresolved. V was cut by 0 bases and J by 2 bases, with 9 bases left in between. Per the germline V gene, CDR1 is SGDLS and CDR2 is YYNGEE. This CDR3 is built from 14 residues. Variable domain in full (rest from reference TRBV9 and TRBJ2-7): DSGVTQTPKHLITATGQRVTLRCSPRSGDLSVYWYQQSLDQGLQFLIQYYNGEERAKGNILERFSAQQFPDLHSELNLSSLELGDSALYFCASSVGLRAYEQYFGPGTRLTVT.

The chain is built from TRBV5-1 and TRBJ2-1; D unclear. Germline assignment: CDR1 SGHRS and CDR2 YFSETQ. Trimming stripped 5 bases from V and 0 bases from J, with 15 bases between. This CDR3 spans 16 amino acids. The DNA for the CDR3 is TGCGCCAGCAGAGAGCTCGACACCAGCTCCTACAATGAGCAGTTCTTC. Its protein is CASRELDTSSYNEQFF.

This clonotype came up a few times. The chain has TRBV5-4 and TRBJ2-5, with D unresolved. V lost 4 bases, J lost 4 bases, and 11 bases lay in between. The germline CDR1 and CDR2 sequences are SGHNT and YYREEE (reference sequence). The CDR3 runs to 13 residues. CDR3 region: CASSPPGGETQYF. The CDR3 DNA reads TGTGCCAGCAGCCCGCCGGGTGGAGAGACCCAGTACTTC.

The genes are TRBV30 and TRBJ2-7; no definite D call. V lost 1 base, J lost 6 bases, and 7 bases lay in between. The CDR3 runs to 11 residues. Germline V CDR1 and CDR2: GTSNPN, SVGIG (reference sequence). In nucleotides, the CDR3 is TGTGCCTGGAGTGGTAGGGCCGAGCAGTACTTC. Its protein is CAWSGRAEQYF.

V gene TRBV12-3 or TRBV12-4 combines with J gene TRBJ2-1, with D unclear. Trimming shortened V by 10 bases and J by 4 bases, and 8 bases separated the two germline ends. This CDR3 is built from 11 residues. The CDR3 spells CATNGYNEQFF. The CDR3, as DNA: TGTGCCACCAACGGGTACAATGAGCAGTTCTTC.